This TCR beta chain was observed in a study of siplizumab effects on memory and regulatory T cells (dated by TCRdb to about 2019). Some background on the complete study: The study looked at the effect of siplizumab, an anti-CD2 antibody, on alloreactive T-cell subsets in allogeneic mixed lymphocyte reactions made from human PBMCs.

V ends up 5 bases short and J 0 bases short, with an unmatched junction base count of 3. Taken from the germline V gene, the CDR1 and CDR2 loops are SGHVS and FNYEAQ. Including cysteine and phenylalanine, the CDR3 has 15 amino acids. Only the CDR3 region is kept as DNA, spanning 45 bases read in frame from base 1. Overall study results and their limits: For roughly 75-97% of proliferating CD4+ or CD8+ clones, no naive or memory phenotype could be assigned. Whether proliferating Tregs from siplizumab cultures were suppressive was not functionally confirmed. Because sequences at frequencies below about 10^-5 were poorly captured, only a minor fraction of alloreactive clones could be mapped back to unstimulated subsets. Of the alloreactive CD4+ clones that could be mapped, the Treg-derived share averaged about 67% with siplizumab compared with 25% to 30% in control reactions. Compared with memory T cells, unstimulated naive T cells appeared more diverse, and naive cells seemed to make a substantial contribution to the alloresponse. The cumulative frequency of alloreactive sequences traceable to unstimulated CD4+ memory T cells was significantly reduced by siplizumab.

About this clone: It has no known antigen specificity. Base quality data are lacking; no much larger clone is found one base away.

Sorted unstimulated T cells and proliferating T cells recovered from mixed lymphocyte reactions were subjected to TCRbeta CDR3 sequencing. Fresh whole blood from fewer than twelve HLA-typed healthy donors was used to isolate PBMCs. Libraries were prepared through the immunoSEQ multiplex PCR assay. Some 100,000 TCR templates per sample were assayed by the deep sequencing platform. Genomic DNA extracted from sorted T cells was the material used for TCRbeta CDR3 sequencing. As for the authors' bioinformatics: The R programming language was used for clonal analysis of TCRbeta CDR3 data. Alloreactive CD4+ and CD8+ clones were identified by comparing unstimulated samples to CFSE-low samples taken after the reaction. Regulatory or non-regulatory origin of alloreactive CD4+ clones was assigned by matching sequences to the sorted unstimulated Treg and non-Treg repertoires. TCRdb took this table from immuneACCESS and kept in-frame rearrangements with V and J called. Such tables lack part of the clones; where checked against another copy, unresolved V genes explain under half of the gap, and the rest is unexplained. V, J and clone size are taken as reported in that table, and D and trimming were inferred from the DNA itself. Across this sample there are around 78,000 clones, with about 89% seen only once. In total, the top ten clones hold approximately 28% of the sample.

The chain uses TRBV7-6 and TRBJ2-1, and 8 junctional nucleotides match TRBD2. Sequenced: CD8+ T cells sorted from blood. This TCR derives from a human donor in good health. The DNA is TGTGCCAGCAGCCTCGGGGGGGCCTCCTACAATGAGCAGTTCTTC. Its protein reads: CASSLGGASYNEQFF.